This TCR beta chain was sequenced in a study of blood T cells in healthy people across ages. In this sample, this clonotype turned up a few times. For the second PCR, which ran for roughly 6 to 12 cycles, a sample-barcoded 5' primer and a J-beta primer mix were used. TCRdb used MiXCR to reprocess the 5' RACE reads, holding one entry per CDR3 protein. The sample holds 1.4 million to 1.5 million distinct CDR3 sequences, approximately 38% seen once. Germline CDR1 reads MGHRA; CDR2 reads YSYEKL. V lost 5 bases to trimming and J lost 6 bases; unmatched junction nucleotides: 2. The CDR3 covers 14 residues. The sequencing input was blood. The clonotype comes from a woman between 18 and 29 years old in good health. The chain employs TRBV4-1 and TRBJ2-2, with 11 nucleotides matching TRBD1. For the CDR3, the DNA is TGCGCCAGCAGCGGGACAGGGGGTGCCGGGGAGCTGTTTTTT. This translates into CASSGTGGAGELFF.